A selection of T cell receptor beta chains follows, all from one sample in a study of type 1 regulatory T cells. One entry per CDR3 protein, called by TCRdb with MiXCR from the reads. The table has 80,000 to 100,000 distinct CDR3 sequences, roughly 28% seen once. Material for sequencing was CD4+ T cells, either the whole sample or a sorted fraction (not recorded which). The receptors derive from a human donor in good health. Each CDR3 is given with its conserved first and last residue. The order of the fields is D gene, clone size, J gene, V gene, CDR3 DNA, CDR3 protein. The D gene is left open where the match is weak. Expanded clones get a size class; other rows say once, few or many, or leave the size out.

TRBD2	once	TRBJ2-7	TRBV27	TGTGCCAGCACCCTTAGTGGGGGCGGGAGGGCCTACGAGCAGTACTTC	CASTLSGGGRAYEQYF
NA	few	TRBJ2-7	TRBV7-2	TGTGCCAGCAGCCCAGGTGGAGGACAAAGCTACGAGCAGTACTTC	CASSPGGGQSYEQYF
TRBD1	few	TRBJ2-7	TRBV20-1	TGCAGTGCTAGAATGGGACAGGGGGTCCACGAGCAGTACTTC	CSARMGQGVHEQYF
TRBD2	once	TRBJ2-3	TRBV30	TGTGCCTGGAAGCCGACTAGCGGGAGGAGGGCAGATACGCAGTATTTT	CAWKPTSGRRADTQYF
NA	NA	TRBJ2-5	TRBV24-1	TGTGCCACCTCCCACACAGGGAATGGAGGGACCCAGTACTTC	CATSHTGNGGTQYF
TRBD1	NA	TRBJ1-2	TRBV9	TGTGCCAGCAGCGTAGGTCAGGGGGGAGCCTATGGCTACACCTTC	CASSVGQGGAYGYTF
NA	few	TRBJ2-1	TRBV29-1	TGCAGCGTTGGAGGTCTAGCAGGAGGTGAGCAGTTCTTC	CSVGGLAGGEQFF
NA	NA	TRBJ1-6	TRBV3-1	TGTGCCAGCAGCCCCACTATACAGGGCCGTTCACCCCTCCACTTT	CASSPTIQGRSPLHF
NA	NA	TRBJ1-2	TRBV5-1	TGCGCCAGCAGGGGCAGGACCGGGTATGGCTACACCTTC	CASRGRTGYGYTF
TRBD1	once	TRBJ1-2	TRBV7-3	TGTGCCAGCAGCCCAGACCGGGACAGGGGATATGGCTACACCTTC	CASSPDRDRGYGYTF
TRBD2	NA	TRBJ2-3	TRBV7-8	TGTGCCAGCAGCCTAATAGCGGGAGTATATACAGATACGCAGTATTTT	CASSLIAGVYTDTQYF
NA	NA	TRBJ1-5	TRBV2	TGTGCCAGCAGCGTACAGGCTGGGGGCAATCAGCCCCAGCATTTT	CASSVQAGGNQPQHF
TRBD2	medium-sized	TRBJ2-2	TRBV20-1	TGCAGTGCGAGGGGACGGCGGGACTACTCAAACACCGGGGAGCTGTTTTTT	CSARGRRDYSNTGELFF
NA	few	TRBJ2-1	TRBV3-1	TGTGCCAGCAGCCAACCCGCTAGGGAGCAGTTCTTC	CASSQPAREQFF
NA	few	TRBJ2-1	TRBV5-6	TGTGCCAGCAGCTTTTCCGGGATATTCAATGAGCAGTTCTTC	CASSFSGIFNEQFF
TRBD1	few	TRBJ1-5	TRBV12-3/TRBV12-4	TGTGCCAGCAGTTTAGGAACCGGGACAGGGGGCAATCAGCCCCAGCATTTT	CASSLGTGTGGNQPQHF